Listed below are T cell receptor beta chains from one sample, sequenced in a study of blood T cell repertoires in COVID-19. This table comes from immunoSEQ multiplex PCR, and its TCRdb copy is limited to in-frame clones, with some not included. The sample consists of about 200,000 clones, roughly 79% of them appearing once. Specimen: peripheral blood. The receptor source for this set is a human donor with acute or convalescent COVID-19. The donor label of this sample is uncertain. CDR3s include the opening cysteine and the closing phenylalanine or tryptophan. A D gene is named only where the DNA matches it firmly. Some rows have no size entry. The others give once, few or many, or a class for an expanded clone.

abundance: .
v_gene: TRBV18
d_gene: .
j_gene: TRBJ2-7
CDR3nt: TGTGCCAGCTCACCACCGCGGATGACCTACGAGCAGTACTTC
CDR3aa: CASSPPRMTYEQYF

abundance: few
v_gene: TRBV19
d_gene: TRBD1
j_gene: TRBJ1-5
CDR3nt: TGTGCCAGTAGTAAACAGGGGGCTGAAAGCAATCAGCCCCAGCATTTT
CDR3aa: CASSKQGAESNQPQHF

abundance: .
v_gene: TRBV19
d_gene: TRBD2
j_gene: TRBJ2-3
CDR3nt: TGTGCCAGTAGTATTCGGACTAGAGAAGATACGCAGTATTTT
CDR3aa: CASSIRTREDTQYF

abundance: .
v_gene: TRBV6-5
d_gene: .
j_gene: TRBJ1-6
CDR3nt: TGTGCCAGCAGTTACGCGGGCAGAGCTTATAATTCACCCCTCCACTTT
CDR3aa: CASSYAGRAYNSPLHF

abundance: .
v_gene: TRBV5-1
d_gene: TRBD1
j_gene: TRBJ2-5
CDR3nt: TGCGCCAGCAGCTTGGGAGGACAGGTACAAGAGACCCAGTACTTC
CDR3aa: CASSLGGQVQETQYF

abundance: .
v_gene: TRBV7-9
d_gene: .
j_gene: TRBJ1-6
CDR3nt: TGTGCCAGCAGCTTACAAAACAGGGCCAATTCACCCCTCCACTTT
CDR3aa: CASSLQNRANSPLHF

abundance: .
v_gene: TRBV27
d_gene: TRBD2
j_gene: TRBJ2-7
CDR3nt: TGTGCCAGCAGTTTGGCGGCTAGCGGGAGGGCGAACTCCTACGAGCAGTACTTC
CDR3aa: CASSLAASGRANSYEQYF

abundance: .
v_gene: TRBV6-1
d_gene: TRBD1
j_gene: TRBJ2-1
CDR3nt: TGTGCCAGCAGTGACGACAGGGGAAGGGATTTTTACAATGAGCAGTTCTTC
CDR3aa: CASSDDRGRDFYNEQFF

abundance: .
v_gene: TRBV5-8
d_gene: .
j_gene: TRBJ1-2
CDR3nt: TGTGCCAGCAGCTTACTGGTCCGGGACAAAGCTAACTATGGCTACACCTTC
CDR3aa: CASSLLVRDKANYGYTF

abundance: .
v_gene: TRBV2
d_gene: .
j_gene: TRBJ2-5
CDR3nt: TGTGCCAGCAGTGACGGCACAGAAGAGACCCAGTACTTC
CDR3aa: CASSDGTEETQYF

abundance: .
v_gene: TRBV5-4
d_gene: TRBD2
j_gene: TRBJ2-3
CDR3nt: TGTGCCAGCAGCTTGGGGGGGACTAGCGGGAGAGGGGATACGCAGTATTTT
CDR3aa: CASSLGGTSGRGDTQYF

abundance: .
v_gene: TRBV3-1/TRBV3-2
d_gene: TRBD2
j_gene: TRBJ2-7
CDR3nt: TGTGCCAGCAAACAATACGGCGGGAGTGTAGAGCAGTACTTC
CDR3aa: CASKQYGGSVEQYF

abundance: few
v_gene: TRBV3-1/TRBV3-2
d_gene: .
j_gene: TRBJ1-6
CDR3nt: TGTGCCAGCAGCCAAGGACAGGCCCTCCTTAATAATTCACCCCTCCACTTT
CDR3aa: CASSQGQALLNNSPLHF

abundance: .
v_gene: TRBV30
d_gene: .
j_gene: TRBJ2-7
CDR3nt: TGTGCCTGGAATCGTGAGGGAACCGAGCAGTACTTC
CDR3aa: CAWNREGTEQYF

abundance: .
v_gene: TRBV12-1
d_gene: .
j_gene: TRBJ2-7
CDR3nt: TGTGCCAGCAGCCCTACAACAAGGACAGGACTATCCTACGAGCAGTACTTC
CDR3aa: CASSPTTRTGLSYEQYF

abundance: .
v_gene: TRBV5-4
d_gene: TRBD1
j_gene: TRBJ2-1
CDR3nt: TGTGCCAGCAGTTCAGGACAGGACGGTGAGCAGTTCTTC
CDR3aa: CASSSGQDGEQFF

abundance: .
v_gene: TRBV18
d_gene: .
j_gene: TRBJ1-1
CDR3nt: TGTGCCAGCTCACCACGGGCAGGGCTATTGAACACTGAAGCTTTCTTT
CDR3aa: CASSPRAGLLNTEAFF

abundance: once
v_gene: TRBV3-1/TRBV3-2
d_gene: .
j_gene: TRBJ1-6
CDR3nt: TGTGCCAGCAGCCAAGCGACAGGTACTTCACCCCTCCACTTT
CDR3aa: CASSQATGTSPLHF

abundance: .
v_gene: TRBV10-2
d_gene: .
j_gene: TRBJ1-2
CDR3nt: TGCGCCAGCAGTGGTGCCAGGGCTTACTATGGCTACACCTTC
CDR3aa: CASSGARAYYGYTF

abundance: .
v_gene: TRBV19
d_gene: .
j_gene: TRBJ2-1
CDR3nt: TGTGCCAGTAGTATAGGTAGAAATGAGCAGTTCTTC
CDR3aa: CASSIGRNEQFF

abundance: .
v_gene: TRBV6-5
d_gene: TRBD1
j_gene: TRBJ1-1
CDR3nt: TGTGCCAGCAGTTCCCCGGGACAGGGGAACACTGAAGCTTTCTTT
CDR3aa: CASSSPGQGNTEAFF

abundance: .
v_gene: TRBV7-2
d_gene: TRBD2
j_gene: TRBJ2-4
CDR3nt: TGTGCCAGCAGCCGCGGACTAGCGGGGGGGGTAGCCAAAAACATTCAGTACTTC
CDR3aa: CASSRGLAGGVAKNIQYF

abundance: .
v_gene: TRBV18
d_gene: TRBD1
j_gene: TRBJ2-1
CDR3nt: TGTGCCAGCTCACCTTTGACAGGGTCATACAATGAGCAGTTCTTC
CDR3aa: CASSPLTGSYNEQFF

abundance: few
v_gene: TRBV6-5
d_gene: TRBD1
j_gene: TRBJ2-7
CDR3nt: TGTGCCACCTGGACAGGGACGTACGAGCAGTACTTC
CDR3aa: CATWTGTYEQYF

abundance: .
v_gene: TRBV11-2
d_gene: TRBD1
j_gene: TRBJ1-6
CDR3nt: TGTGCCAGCAGCCCAGGGGGCCAGGGAGGTGATTCACCCCTCCACTTT
CDR3aa: CASSPGGQGGDSPLHF

abundance: once
v_gene: TRBV10-3
d_gene: TRBD1
j_gene: TRBJ1-1
CDR3nt: TGTGCCATCAGGAGAGAGGGGGCAGGGCTTAGATTT
CDR3aa: CAIRREGAGLRF

abundance: .
v_gene: TRBV5-1
d_gene: .
j_gene: TRBJ1-1
CDR3nt: TGCGCCAGCAGGGGACAAGGGATAAGTATGGAAGCTTTCTTT
CDR3aa: CASRGQGISMEAFF